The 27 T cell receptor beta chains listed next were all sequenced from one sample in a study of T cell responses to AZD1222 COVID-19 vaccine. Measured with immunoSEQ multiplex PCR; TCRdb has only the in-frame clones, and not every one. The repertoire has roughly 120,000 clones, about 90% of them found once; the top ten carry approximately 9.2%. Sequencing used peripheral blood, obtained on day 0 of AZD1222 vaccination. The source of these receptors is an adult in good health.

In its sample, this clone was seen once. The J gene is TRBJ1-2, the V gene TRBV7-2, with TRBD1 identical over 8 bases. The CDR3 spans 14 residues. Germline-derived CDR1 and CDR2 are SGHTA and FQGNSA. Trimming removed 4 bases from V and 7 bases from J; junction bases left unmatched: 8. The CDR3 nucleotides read TGTGCCAGCAGCTCACGACAGGGGTCTTTTGGCTACACCTTC. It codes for CASSSRQGSFGYTF.

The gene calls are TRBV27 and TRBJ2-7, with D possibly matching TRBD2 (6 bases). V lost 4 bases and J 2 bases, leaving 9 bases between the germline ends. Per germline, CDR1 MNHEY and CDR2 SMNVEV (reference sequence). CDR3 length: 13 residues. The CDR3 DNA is TGTGCCAGCAGTTCCCTAGCGACCTACGAGCAGTACTTC. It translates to CASSSLATYEQYF.

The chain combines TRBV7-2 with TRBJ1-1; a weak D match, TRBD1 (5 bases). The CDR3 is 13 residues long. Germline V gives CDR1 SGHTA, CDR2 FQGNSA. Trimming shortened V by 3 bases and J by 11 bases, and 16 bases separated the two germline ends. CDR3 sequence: CASSFQGPAGAFF. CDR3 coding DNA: TGTGCCAGCAGCTTCCAGGGACCGGCTGGGGCTTTCTTT.

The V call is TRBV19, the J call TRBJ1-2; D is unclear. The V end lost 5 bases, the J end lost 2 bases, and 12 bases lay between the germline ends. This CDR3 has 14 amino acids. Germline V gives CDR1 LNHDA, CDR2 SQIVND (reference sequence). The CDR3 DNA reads TGTGCCAGTAGTTCCCTGACAAGAAACTATGGCTACACCTTC. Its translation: CASSSLTRNYGYTF.

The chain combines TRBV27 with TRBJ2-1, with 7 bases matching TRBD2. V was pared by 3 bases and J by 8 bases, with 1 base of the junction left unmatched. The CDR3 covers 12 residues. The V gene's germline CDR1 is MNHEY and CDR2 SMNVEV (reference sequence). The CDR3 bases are TGTGCCAGCAGTTTTGGGGGGGATGAGCAGTTCTTC. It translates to CASSFGGDEQFF.

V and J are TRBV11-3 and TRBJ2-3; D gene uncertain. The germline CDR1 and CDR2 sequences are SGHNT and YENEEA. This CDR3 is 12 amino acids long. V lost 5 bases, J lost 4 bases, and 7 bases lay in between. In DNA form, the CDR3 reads TGTGCCAGCAGCCTCTCCGCAGATACGCAGTATTTT. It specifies CASSLSADTQYF.

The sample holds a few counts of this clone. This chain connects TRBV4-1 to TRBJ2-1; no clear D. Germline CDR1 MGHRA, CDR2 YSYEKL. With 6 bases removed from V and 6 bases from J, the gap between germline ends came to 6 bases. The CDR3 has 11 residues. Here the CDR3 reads CASRRFNEQFF. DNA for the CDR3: TGCGCCAGCAGGAGGTTCAATGAGCAGTTCTTC.

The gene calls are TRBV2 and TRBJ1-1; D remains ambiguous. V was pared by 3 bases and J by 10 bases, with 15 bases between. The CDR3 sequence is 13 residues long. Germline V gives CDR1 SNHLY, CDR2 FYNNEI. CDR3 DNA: TGTGCCAGCAGTGACCCGGGGTTTAAGAGAGCTTTCTTT. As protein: CASSDPGFKRAFF.

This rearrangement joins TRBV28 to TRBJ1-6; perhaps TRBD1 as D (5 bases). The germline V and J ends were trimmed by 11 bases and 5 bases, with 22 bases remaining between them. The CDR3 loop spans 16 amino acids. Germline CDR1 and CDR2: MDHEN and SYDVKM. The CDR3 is CAARGAGTTNNSPLHF. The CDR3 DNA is TGTGCCGCCCGGGGAGCGGGGACTACAAATAATTCACCCCTCCACTTT.

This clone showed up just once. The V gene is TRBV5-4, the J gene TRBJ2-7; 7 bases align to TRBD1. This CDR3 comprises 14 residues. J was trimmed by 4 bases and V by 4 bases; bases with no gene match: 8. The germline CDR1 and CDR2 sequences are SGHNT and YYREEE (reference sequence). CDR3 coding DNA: TGTGCCAGCAGCCCTTTAGACAGGGAGTACGAGCAGTACTTC. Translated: CASSPLDREYEQYF.

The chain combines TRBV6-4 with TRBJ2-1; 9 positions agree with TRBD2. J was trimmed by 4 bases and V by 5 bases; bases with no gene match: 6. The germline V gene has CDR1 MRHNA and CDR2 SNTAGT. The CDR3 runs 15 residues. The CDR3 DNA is TGTGCCAGCAGTAGGGGTAGCGGGAGTTACAATGAGCAGTTCTTC. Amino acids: CASSRGSGSYNEQFF.

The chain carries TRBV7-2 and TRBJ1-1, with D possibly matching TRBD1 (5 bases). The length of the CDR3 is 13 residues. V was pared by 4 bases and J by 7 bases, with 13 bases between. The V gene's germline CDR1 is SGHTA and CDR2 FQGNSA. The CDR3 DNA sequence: TGTGCCAGCAGCTCACTCGACAGAGATGAAGCTTTCTTT. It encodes CASSSLDRDEAFF.

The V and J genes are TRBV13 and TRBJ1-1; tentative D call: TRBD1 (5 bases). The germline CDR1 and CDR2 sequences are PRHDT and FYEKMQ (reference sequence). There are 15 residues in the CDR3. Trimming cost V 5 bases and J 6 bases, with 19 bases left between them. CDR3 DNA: TGTGCCAGCAGCGTTCGTGGGGGAGTAGGCGCTGAAGCTTTCTTT. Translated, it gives CASSVRGGVGAEAFF.

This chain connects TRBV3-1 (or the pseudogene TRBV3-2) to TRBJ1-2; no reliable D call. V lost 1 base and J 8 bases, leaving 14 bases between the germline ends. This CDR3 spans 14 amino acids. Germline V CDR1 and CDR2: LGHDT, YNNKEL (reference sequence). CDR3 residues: CASSQGGYHGGYTF. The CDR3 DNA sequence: TGTGCCAGCAGCCAAGGGGGATACCACGGCGGCTACACCTTC.

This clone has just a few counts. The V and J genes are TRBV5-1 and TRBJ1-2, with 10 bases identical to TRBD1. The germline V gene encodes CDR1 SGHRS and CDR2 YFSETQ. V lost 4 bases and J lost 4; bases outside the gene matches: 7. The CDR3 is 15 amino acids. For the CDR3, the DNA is TGCGCCAGCAGCCCCGGACAGGGGGTAGTCTATGGCTACACCTTC. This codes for CASSPGQGVVYGYTF.

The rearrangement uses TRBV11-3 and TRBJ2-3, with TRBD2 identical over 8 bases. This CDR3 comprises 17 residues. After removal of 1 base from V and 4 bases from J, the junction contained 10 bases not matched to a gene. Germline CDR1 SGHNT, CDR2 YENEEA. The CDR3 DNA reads TGTGCCAGCAGCTTAGGATCCCGGGGGGGCATGGCAGATACGCAGTATTTT. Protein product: CASSLGSRGGMADTQYF.

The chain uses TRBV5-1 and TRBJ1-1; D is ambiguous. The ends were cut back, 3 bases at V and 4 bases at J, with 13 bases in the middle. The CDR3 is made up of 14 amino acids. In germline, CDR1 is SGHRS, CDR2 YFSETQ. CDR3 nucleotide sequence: TGCGCCAGCAGCTCCCAAGGCCCGACCACTGAAGCTTTCTTT. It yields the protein CASSSQGPTTEAFF.

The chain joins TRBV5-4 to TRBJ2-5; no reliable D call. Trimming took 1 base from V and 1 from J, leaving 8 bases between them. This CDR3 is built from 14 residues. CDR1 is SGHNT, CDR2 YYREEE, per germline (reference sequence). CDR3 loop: CASSLNGLQETQYF. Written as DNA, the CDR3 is TGTGCCAGCAGCTTGAACGGCCTCCAAGAGACCCAGTACTTC.

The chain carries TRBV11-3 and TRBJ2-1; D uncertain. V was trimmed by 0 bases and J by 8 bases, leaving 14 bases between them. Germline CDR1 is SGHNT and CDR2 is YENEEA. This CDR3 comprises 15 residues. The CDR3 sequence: CASSLEGGREDEQFF. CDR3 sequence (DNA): TGTGCCAGCAGCTTAGAAGGCGGTCGTGAAGATGAGCAGTTCTTC.

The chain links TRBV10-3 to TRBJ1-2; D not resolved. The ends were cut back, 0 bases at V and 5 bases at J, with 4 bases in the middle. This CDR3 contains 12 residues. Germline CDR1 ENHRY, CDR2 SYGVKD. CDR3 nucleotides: TGTGCCATCAGTGAGTCGGGGTATGGCTACACCTTC. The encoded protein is CAISESGYGYTF.

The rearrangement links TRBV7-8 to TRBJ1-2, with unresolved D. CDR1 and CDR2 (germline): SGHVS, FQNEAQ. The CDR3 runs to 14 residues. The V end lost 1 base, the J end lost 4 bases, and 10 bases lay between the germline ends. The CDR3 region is CASSLEYSPYGYTF. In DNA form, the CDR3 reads TGTGCCAGCAGCTTAGAATACAGCCCCTATGGCTACACCTTC.

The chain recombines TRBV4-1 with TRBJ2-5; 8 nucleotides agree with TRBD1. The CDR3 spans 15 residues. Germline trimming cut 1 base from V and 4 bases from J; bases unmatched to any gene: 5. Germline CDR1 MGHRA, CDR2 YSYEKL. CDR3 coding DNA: TGCGCCAGCAGCCAAGTCGGGACAGGAACAGAGACCCAGTACTTC. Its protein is CASSQVGTGTETQYF.

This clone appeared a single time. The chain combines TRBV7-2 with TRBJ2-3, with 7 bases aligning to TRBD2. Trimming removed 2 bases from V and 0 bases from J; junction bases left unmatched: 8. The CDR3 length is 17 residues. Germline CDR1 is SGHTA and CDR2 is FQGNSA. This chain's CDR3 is CASSLSGGRGSTDTQYF. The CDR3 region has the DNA TGTGCCAGCAGCTTATCAGGAGGGAGGGGAAGCACAGATACGCAGTATTTT.

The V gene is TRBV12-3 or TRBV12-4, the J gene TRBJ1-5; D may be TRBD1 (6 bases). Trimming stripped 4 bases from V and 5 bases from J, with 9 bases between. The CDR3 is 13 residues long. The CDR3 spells CASSSTGYQPQHF. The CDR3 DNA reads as TGTGCCAGCAGTTCCACAGGGTATCAGCCCCAGCATTTT.

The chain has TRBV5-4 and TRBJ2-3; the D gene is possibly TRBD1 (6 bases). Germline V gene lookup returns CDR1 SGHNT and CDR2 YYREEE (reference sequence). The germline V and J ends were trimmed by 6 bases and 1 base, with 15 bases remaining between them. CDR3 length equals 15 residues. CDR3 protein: CASTAPGQGTDTQYF. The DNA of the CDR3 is TGTGCCAGCACCGCCCCGGGACAAGGCACAGATACGCAGTATTTT.

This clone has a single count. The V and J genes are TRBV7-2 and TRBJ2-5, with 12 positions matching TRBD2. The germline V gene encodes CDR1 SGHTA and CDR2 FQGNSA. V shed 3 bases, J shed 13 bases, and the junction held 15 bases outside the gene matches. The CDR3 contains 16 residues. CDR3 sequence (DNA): TGTGCCAGCAGCTTTTATCAGGCTAGCGGGGGGGCCCATCCGTACTTC. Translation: CASSFYQASGGAHPYF.

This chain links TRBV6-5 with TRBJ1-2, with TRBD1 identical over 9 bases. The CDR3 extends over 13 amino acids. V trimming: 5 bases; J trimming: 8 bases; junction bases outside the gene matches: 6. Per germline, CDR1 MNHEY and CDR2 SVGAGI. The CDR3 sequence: CASSPRTGDGYTF. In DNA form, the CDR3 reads TGTGCCAGCAGTCCACGGACAGGGGACGGCTACACCTTC.